Listed below are T cell receptor beta chains from one sample, sequenced in a study of T cells in localized non-small cell lung cancer. TCRdb keeps only in-frame clones here, not all; method: immunoSEQ multiplex PCR. Of thousands of clones in the sample, 26% were seen once. The sequencing here drew on normal lung tissue next to the tumor, taken before any cancer treatment. The receptor source for this set is a woman aged 35-70 years with stage I lung adenocarcinoma. Both conserved end residues are part of each CDR3. D genes are given only for firm matches. Part of the rows lack a size; the others show once, few, many or a class for expanded clones.

clone size	D gene	CDR3 length	V gene	J gene	CDR3 protein	CDR3 DNA
medium-sized	NA	15	TRBV11-3	TRBJ1-5	CASSLLAAGNQPQHF	TGTGCCAGCAGCTTGTTGGCGGCGGGGAACCAGCCCCAGCATTTT
NA	NA	13	TRBV23-1	TRBJ2-3	CASSRPSTDTQYF	TGCGCCAGCAGCCGACCTAGCACAGATACGCAGTATTTT
medium-sized	NA	15	TRBV11-3	TRBJ2-7	CASSGEGSGVYEQYF	TGTGCCAGCAGCGGTGAGGGGTCCGGGGTCTACGAGCAGTACTTC
NA	NA	14	TRBV18	TRBJ2-1	CASSLTGTRNEQFF	TGTGCCAGCTCACTAACCGGGACAAGAAATGAGCAGTTCTTC
NA	NA	12	TRBV19	TRBJ1-2	CASLRGRGGYTF	TGTGCCAGTCTTCGGGGTAGAGGTGGCTACACCTTC
NA	TRBD1	15	TRBV29-1	TRBJ1-4	CSVELDRGRNEKLFF	TGCAGCGTTGAACTGGACAGGGGAAGGAATGAAAAACTGTTTTTT
NA	NA	15	TRBV18	TRBJ1-5	CASSPWGGPYQPQHF	TGTGCCAGCTCACCTTGGGGGGGGCCTTATCAGCCCCAGCATTTT
NA	NA	13	TRBV18	TRBJ1-5	CASSPAGIGTQHF	TGTGCCAGCTCACCGGCAGGGATCGGGACCCAGCATTTT
few	TRBD2	15	TRBV28	TRBJ2-6	CASRGGYSGANVLTF	TGTGCCAGCAGGGGAGGGTACTCTGGGGCCAACGTCCTGACTTTC
few	NA	12	TRBV14	TRBJ1-1	CASSQGVFEAFF	TGTGCCAGCAGCCAAGGGGTATTTGAAGCTTTCTTT
few	TRBD1	15	TRBV11-3	TRBJ1-1	CASSHPRGRHTEAFF	TGTGCCAGCAGCCACCCCAGGGGGCGACACACTGAAGCTTTCTTT
hyperexpanded	NA	20	TRBV11-3	TRBJ1-3	CASSLGAGPTRRSSGNTIYF	TGTGCCAGCAGCTTAGGAGCAGGACCGACCCGTCGCAGCTCTGGAAACACCATATATTTT
NA	NA	12	TRBV30	TRBJ2-5	CAWGTGPETQYF	TGTGCCTGGGGTACAGGGCCTGAGACCCAGTACTTC
NA	TRBD1	14	TRBV28	TRBJ1-3	CASSTPDRENTIYF	TGTGCCAGCAGTACTCCCGACAGGGAAAACACCATATATTTT
NA	NA	18	TRBV9	TRBJ2-4	CASSVAGGGQSPSDIQYF	TGTGCCAGCAGCGTAGCGGGGGGGGGACAGTCCCCCTCTGACATTCAGTACTTC
few	NA	15	TRBV30	TRBJ2-2	CAWKPGTRDTGELFF	TGTGCCTGGAAACCGGGGACGAGGGACACCGGGGAGCTGTTTTTT
few	NA	13	TRBV6-8	TRBJ1-1	CASGLVQNTEAFF	TGTGCCAGCGGCTTAGTCCAGAACACTGAAGCTTTCTTT
NA	NA	14	TRBV19	TRBJ2-1	CASGYLSSYNEQFF	TGTGCCAGTGGTTATCTGAGCTCCTACAATGAGCAGTTCTTC
few	NA	19	TRBV11-3	TRBJ2-1	CASSMGAGVGIHSYNEQFF	TGTGCCAGCAGCATGGGGGCCGGGGTCGGGATACACTCCTACAATGAGCAGTTCTTC
few	TRBD1	14	TRBV6-8	TRBJ1-1	CASRGTATNAEAFF	TGTGCCAGCAGAGGGACAGCTACGAACGCTGAAGCTTTCTTT